This is a list of T cell receptor beta chains from one sample in a study of CD8 T cells in Susac syndrome. TCRdb re-called the immunoSEQ multiplex PCR reads through MiXCR, storing one row per CDR3 protein. The repertoire holds about 140,000 distinct CDR3 sequences, with about 95% as singletons. Sequences were obtained from CD4+ T cells from PBMCs. The origin of the receptors is a human donor with multiple sclerosis. Both conserved end residues are part of each CDR3. Each record gives: D gene, J gene, clone size, V gene, CDR3 DNA, CDR3 protein. A D gene is named only where the DNA matches it firmly. Part of the rows lack a size; the others show once, few, many or a class for expanded clones.

.	TRBJ2-3	.	TRBV29-1	TGCAGCGTTGAGAGGACAGAGATGGCGACAGATACGCAGTATTTT	CSVERTEMATDTQYF
.	TRBJ2-3	.	TRBV29-1	TGCAGCTTCCGAACGAGAACTAGCACAGATACGCAGTATTTT	CSFRTRTSTDTQYF
TRBD1	TRBJ2-7	.	TRBV20-1	TGCAGTGCTAGAGCCTTGGGACAGGGGCCCTACGAGCAGTACTTC	CSARALGQGPYEQYF
.	TRBJ2-1	.	TRBV19	TGTGCCAGTAGTATAAAACAGGGATATGAGCAGTTCTTC	CASSIKQGYEQFF
.	TRBJ2-7	once	TRBV2	TGTGCCAGCCGTATTACTCAGGGGGAGCAGTACTTC	CASRITQGEQYF
.	TRBJ1-2	.	TRBV7-9	TGTGCCAGCAGCTTGCCTCGGGAAGACTACACCTTC	CASSLPREDYTF
.	TRBJ2-5	.	TRBV6-6	TGTGCCAGCAGTTATATGGGGAAAGAGACCCAGTACTTC	CASSYMGKETQYF
.	TRBJ1-1	.	TRBV5-1	TGCGCCAGCAGCTCAACGTTGGAGGGCACTGAAGCTTTCTTT	CASSSTLEGTEAFF
.	TRBJ2-5	.	TRBV28	TGTGCCAGCAGTTTGGGTGGGGCCGCAACCCAAGAGACCCAGTACTTC	CASSLGGAATQETQYF
TRBD1	TRBJ1-2	.	TRBV19	TGTGCCAGTAGTCCGAAAGTAATCGGGACAGGGGGCGATGGCTACACCTTC	CASSPKVIGTGGDGYTF
TRBD2	TRBJ2-1	.	TRBV27	TGTGCCAGCAGCCCTCTCCCCCGACTAGCCCATGAGCAGTTCTTC	CASSPLPRLAHEQFF
.	TRBJ1-3	.	TRBV7-2	TGTGCCAGCAGCTTAGGGTGGGCCATATATTTT	CASSLGWAIYF
TRBD2	TRBJ2-1	.	TRBV28	TGTGCCAGCAGTCCCGGGACTAGCGGGAGCGCTGAGCAGTTCTTC	CASSPGTSGSAEQFF
TRBD2	TRBJ2-7	.	TRBV7-3	TGTGCCAGCAGCCTGACTAGCGGGCCAGACTACGAGCAGTACTTC	CASSLTSGPDYEQYF
.	TRBJ2-6	.	TRBV7-9	TGTGCCAGCAGCCCCTCTGACGTCCTGACTTTC	CASSPSDVLTF
.	TRBJ1-1	.	TRBV12-3/TRBV12-4	TGTGCCAGCAGTTTCAGAGGGACGAACACTGAAGCTTTCTTT	CASSFRGTNTEAFF
.	TRBJ2-1	.	TRBV15	TGTGCCACCAAGGTGCGGTCGAGCTCCTACAATGAGCAGTTCTTC	CATKVRSSSYNEQFF
TRBD1	TRBJ2-5	.	TRBV27	TGTGCCAGCAGTTCGTACAGGGGGCTGGAGACCCAGTACTTC	CASSSYRGLETQYF
.	TRBJ1-1	.	TRBV7-2	TGTGCCAGCAGCTCCGGACGGATAATGAACACTGAAGCTTTCTTT	CASSSGRIMNTEAFF
TRBD2	TRBJ2-2	.	TRBV4-3	TGCGCCAGCAGCCCCAGCGGGGGGGAAAACACCGGGGAGCTGTTTTTT	CASSPSGGENTGELFF
TRBD1	TRBJ2-7	few	TRBV6-2/TRBV6-3	TGTGCCAGCCGACGACAGGGCGGCTACGAGCAGTACTTC	CASRRQGGYEQYF
TRBD2	TRBJ2-7	few	TRBV11-1	TGTGCCAGCAGCAGAACGTCCCAGGGACTAGCGACTACCTACGAGCAGTACTTC	CASSRTSQGLATTYEQYF
.	TRBJ2-3	.	TRBV4-1	TGCGCCAGCAGCCAAGCGGGGGTTCCAGGGACGCAGTATTTT	CASSQAGVPGTQYF
.	TRBJ2-7	.	TRBV12-3/TRBV12-4	TGTGCCAGCAGTTTAGCGGAGCATGGGGGCGAGCAGTACTTC	CASSLAEHGGEQYF